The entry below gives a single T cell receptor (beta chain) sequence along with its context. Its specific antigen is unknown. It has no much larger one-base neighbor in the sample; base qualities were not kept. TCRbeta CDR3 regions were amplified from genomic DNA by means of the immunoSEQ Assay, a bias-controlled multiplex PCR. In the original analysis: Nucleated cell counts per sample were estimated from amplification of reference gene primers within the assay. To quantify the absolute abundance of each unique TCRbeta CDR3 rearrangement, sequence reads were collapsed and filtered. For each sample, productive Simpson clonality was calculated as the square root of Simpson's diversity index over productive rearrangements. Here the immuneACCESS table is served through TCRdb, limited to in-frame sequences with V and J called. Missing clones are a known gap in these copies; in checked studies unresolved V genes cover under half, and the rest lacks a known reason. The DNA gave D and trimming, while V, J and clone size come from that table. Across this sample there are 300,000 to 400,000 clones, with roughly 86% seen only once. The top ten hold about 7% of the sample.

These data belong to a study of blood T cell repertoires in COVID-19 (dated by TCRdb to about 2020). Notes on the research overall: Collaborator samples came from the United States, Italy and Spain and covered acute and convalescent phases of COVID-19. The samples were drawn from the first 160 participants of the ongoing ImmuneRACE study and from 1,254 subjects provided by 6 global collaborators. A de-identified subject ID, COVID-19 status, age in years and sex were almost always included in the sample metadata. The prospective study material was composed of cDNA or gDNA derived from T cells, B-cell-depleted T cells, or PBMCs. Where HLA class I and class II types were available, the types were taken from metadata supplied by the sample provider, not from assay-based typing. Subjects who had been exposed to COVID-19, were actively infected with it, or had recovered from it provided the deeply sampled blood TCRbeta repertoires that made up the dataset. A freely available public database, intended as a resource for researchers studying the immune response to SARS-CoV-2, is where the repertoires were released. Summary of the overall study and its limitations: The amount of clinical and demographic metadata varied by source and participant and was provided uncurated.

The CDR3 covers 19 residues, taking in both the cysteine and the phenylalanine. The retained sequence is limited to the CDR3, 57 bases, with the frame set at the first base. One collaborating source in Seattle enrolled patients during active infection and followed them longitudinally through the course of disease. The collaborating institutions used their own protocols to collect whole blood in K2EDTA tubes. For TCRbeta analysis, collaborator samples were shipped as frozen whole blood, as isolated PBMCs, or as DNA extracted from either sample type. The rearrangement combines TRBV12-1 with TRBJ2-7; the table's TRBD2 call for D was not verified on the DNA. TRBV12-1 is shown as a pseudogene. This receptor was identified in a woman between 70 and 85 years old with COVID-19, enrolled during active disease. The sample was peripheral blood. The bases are TGTGCCAGCTGGGGATGTGGACTAGCGGGGGGGCTTTTCTCCTACGAGCAGTACTTC. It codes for CASWGCGLAGGLFSYEQYF.